These 27 T cell receptor beta chains were all obtained from the same sample, sequenced in a study of cytomegalovirus exposure and HLA in healthy donors. 13 Jbeta primers and 60 Vbeta primers were used for the PCR. The repertoire was sequenced with immunoSEQ multiplex PCR; TCRdb's copy has only in-frame clones and lacks some. The sample lists about 110,000 clones; 70% to 80% were seen once. Sequenced sample: PBMCs. All receptors derive from a man between 18 and 35 years old in good health and CMV-seronegative.

The chain links TRBV7-2 to TRBJ2-3; D is perhaps TRBD1 (5 bases). This CDR3 is built from 16 residues. Trimming left V 2 bases short and J 4 bases short, with 16 bases between. Germline V gene lookup returns CDR1 SGHTA and CDR2 FQGNSA. CDR3 in amino acids: CASSLIPRVGSDTQYF. The CDR3 coding sequence is TGTGCCAGCAGCTTAATCCCCAGGGTTGGATCAGATACGCAGTATTTT.

V usage is TRBV19 and J usage is TRBJ1-4; no firm D call. In germline, CDR1 is LNHDA, CDR2 SQIVND (reference sequence). With 3 bases removed from V and 11 bases from J, the gap between germline ends came to 10 bases. This CDR3 is 12 amino acids long. CDR3: CASSITGAKLFF. The CDR3 coding sequence is TGTGCCAGTAGTATCACCGGAGCGAAACTGTTTTTT.

The gene calls are TRBV7-8 and TRBJ2-2; the match to TRBD1 covers 10 bases. CDR3 length equals 14 residues. Per germline, CDR1 SGHVS and CDR2 FQNEAQ. V shed 3 bases, J shed 6 bases, and the junction held 1 base outside the gene matches. The DNA of the CDR3 is TGTGCCAGCAGCTTGGGGACAGGGGCCGGGGAGCTGTTTTTT. This encodes CASSLGTGAGELFF.

V and J are TRBV7-9 and TRBJ2-3, with 7 bases identical to TRBD2. V lost 7 bases, J lost 0 bases, and 10 bases stayed unmatched. Germline loops: CDR1 SEHNR, CDR2 FQNEAQ (reference sequence). This CDR3 comprises 16 residues. The CDR3: CASTRLGGMSTDTQYF. The CDR3 bases are TGTGCCAGCACCCGACTCGGGGGGATGAGCACAGATACGCAGTATTTT. The full variable domain, rest sourced from reference TRBV7-9 and TRBJ2-3, is DTGVSQNPRHKITKRGQNVTFRCDPISEHNRLYWYRQTLGQGPEFLTYFQNEAQLEKSRLLSDRFSAERPKGSFSTLEIQRTEQGDSAMYLCASTRLGGMSTDTQYFGPGTRLTVL.

The chain recombines TRBV6-1 with TRBJ1-2; D possibly corresponds to TRBD1 (5 bases). The V gene's germline CDR1 is MNHNS and CDR2 SASEGT. The ends were cut back, 4 bases at V and 0 bases at J, with 12 bases in the middle. The CDR3 consists of 15 residues. The CDR3 reads CASSAPGEPNYGYTF. CDR3 nucleotides: TGTGCCAGCAGTGCTCCGGGGGAACCTAACTATGGCTACACCTTC.

The genes are TRBV4-2 and TRBJ2-1, with 7 nucleotides matching TRBD1. V lost 3 bases and J lost 6; bases outside the gene matches: 5. The CDR3 loop spans 14 amino acids. The germline V gene has CDR1 LGHNA and CDR2 YNFKEQ. The CDR3 protein is CASSQETGSNEQFF. Here the CDR3 DNA reads TGTGCCAGCAGCCAGGAGACAGGGTCCAATGAGCAGTTCTTC.

As regards this clone: At one end, the junction sequence differs from germline, possibly due to a read error. The J gene is TRBJ1-2, the V gene TRBV10-3, with D tentatively TRBD1 (5 bases). Germline-derived CDR1 and CDR2 are ENHRY and SYGVKD. There are 12 residues in the CDR3. For the CDR3, the DNA is TGTGCCATTACAGGCTCAGAGGTGGGCTACCCCTTC. As protein: CAITGSEVGYPF.

This rearrangement joins TRBV28 to TRBJ1-1; a weak D match, TRBD1 (6 bases). The V and J ends lost 3 bases and 2 bases respectively, with 13 bases between them. Per the germline V gene, CDR1 is MDHEN and CDR2 is SYDVKM. The CDR3 loop spans 15 amino acids. DNA for the CDR3: TGTGCCAGCAGTTTGGACCAGGGGTCCAACACTGAAGCTTTCTTT. Its translation: CASSLDQGSNTEAFF.

V usage is TRBV19 and J usage is TRBJ2-3; 10 bases are shared with TRBD2. This CDR3 region has 15 residues. J was trimmed by 5 bases and V by 4 bases; bases with no gene match: 6. Germline V gene data show CDR1 as LNHDA and CDR2 as SQIVND (reference sequence). CDR3 protein: CASSSTSGVVDTQYF. Written as DNA, the CDR3 is TGTGCCAGTAGTAGCACTAGCGGGGTGGTAGATACGCAGTATTTT.

The chain employs TRBV6-6 and TRBJ2-7; 9 bases agree with TRBD1. The CDR3 totals 12 residues. Germline CDR1 and CDR2: MNHNY and SVGAGI (reference sequence). Trimming at V came to 7 bases and at J to 8 bases, leaving 6 bases not matched to a gene. CDR3 loop: CASKGTGQKQYF. In nucleotides, the CDR3 is TGTGCCAGCAAGGGGACAGGGCAGAAGCAGTACTTC.

This rearrangement joins TRBV7-2 to TRBJ2-3; TRBD1 is a possible D gene (6 bases). Deletions cut 2 bases from V and 3 bases from J, with 15 bases between. This CDR3 region has 16 residues. Germline CDR1 is SGHTA and CDR2 is FQGNSA. The CDR3 nucleotides are TGTGCCAGCAGCTTAAATCCAACAGGGACAACAGATACGCAGTATTTT. Amino acid sequence: CASSLNPTGTTDTQYF.

The chain joins TRBV6-5 to TRBJ2-3; maybe TRBD2 (6 bases). Germline CDR1 and CDR2: MNHEY and SVGAGI. The CDR3 has 14 amino acids. With 2 bases removed from V and 6 bases from J, the gap between germline ends came to 12 bases. The CDR3 sequence is CASSYAFRGDTQYF. The CDR3 DNA follows: TGTGCCAGCAGTTACGCCTTCCGGGGGGATACGCAGTATTTT.

The genes are TRBV4-3 and TRBJ1-2; D is undetermined. Germline assignment: CDR1 LGHNA and CDR2 YSLEER. The CDR3 consists of 13 residues. V was cut by 1 base and J by 4 bases, with 7 bases left in between. The CDR3 nucleotides read TGCGCCAGCAGCCAAGGTTATCCCTATGGCTACACCTTC. Encoded protein: CASSQGYPYGYTF.

The chain joins TRBV2 to TRBJ1-5; the match to TRBD1 covers 9 bases. The CDR3 extends over 15 amino acids. Germline CDR1 and CDR2: SNHLY and FYNNEI. After removal of 5 bases from V and 6 bases from J, the junction contained 8 bases not matched to a gene. In DNA, the CDR3 is TGTGCCAGCAGTCTCAGGACAGGGGATCCTCAGCCCCAGCATTTT. Its translation is CASSLRTGDPQPQHF.

V is TRBV21-1 and J is TRBJ2-7; TRBD2 is the table's D call, not checked against the DNA. TRBV21-1 is described as a pseudogene. There are 17 residues in the CDR3. CDR3 in DNA: TGTGCCAGCAGCAAAGCAGTAAGCGGTCTTATCTCCTACGAGCAGTACTTC. Translated, it gives CASSKAVSGLISYEQYF.

V gene TRBV6-5 combines with J gene TRBJ1-2, with 8 bases matching TRBD1. With 2 bases clipped from V and 4 bases from J, the junction kept 6 bases outside the gene matches. Germline V gene data show CDR1 as MNHEY and CDR2 as SVGAGI. CDR3 length equals 15 residues. CDR3 coding DNA: TGTGCCAGCAGTTACAACAGGGGGGACCCCTATGGCTACACCTTC. Translated: CASSYNRGDPYGYTF.

V usage is TRBV19 and J usage is TRBJ2-3, with 9 bases that match TRBD2. CDR3 length equals 16 residues. Germline V CDR1 and CDR2: LNHDA, SQIVND (reference sequence). V lost 5 bases, J lost 2 bases, and 8 bases stayed unmatched. The CDR3 sequence is CASSAPTSGATDTQYF. The CDR3 bases are TGTGCCAGTAGTGCCCCGACTAGCGGAGCCACAGATACGCAGTATTTT.

The chain employs TRBV7-9 and TRBJ2-5, with TRBD2 matching over 12 bases. The CDR3 is made up of 15 amino acids. In germline, CDR1 is SEHNR, CDR2 FQNEAQ (reference sequence). The J segment lost 4 bases and the V segment lost 4 bases, leaving 4 bases of the junction unmatched. The CDR3 loop reads CASSSLAGGGETQYF. In DNA form, the CDR3 reads TGTGCCAGCAGCTCACTAGCGGGGGGCGGAGAGACCCAGTACTTC.

This sequence joins TRBV27 and TRBJ2-1, with D possibly being TRBD2 (5 bases). CDR1 and CDR2 (germline): MNHEY, SMNVEV (reference sequence). The CDR3 totals 16 residues. Trimming shortened V by 5 bases and J by 0 bases, and 14 bases separated the two germline ends. CDR3 sequence: CASSPAPGSSYNEQFF. In nucleotides, the CDR3 is TGTGCCAGCAGTCCCGCGCCGGGGAGCTCCTACAATGAGCAGTTCTTC.

The chain combines TRBV18 with TRBJ1-2, with 10 bases matching TRBD1. This CDR3 is 18 amino acids long. The V gene end was trimmed by 0 bases and the J gene end by 4 bases; junction bases not matched to a gene: 11. Germline V gene data show CDR1 as KGHSH and CDR2 as LQKENI. The DNA for the CDR3 is TGTGCCAGCTCACCACCCACTGACAGGGGGCGAGGGGGCTATGGCTACACCTTC. Translating it yields CASSPPTDRGRGGYGYTF. The entire variable domain, with the rest obtained from reference TRBV18 and TRBJ1-2, is as follows: NAGVMQNPRHLVRRRGQEARLRCSPMKGHSHVYWYRQLPEEGLKFMVYLQKENIIDESGMPKERFSAEFPKEGPSILRIQQVVRGDSAAYFCASSPPTDRGRGGYGYTFGSGTRLTVV.

The rearrangement joins TRBV6-6 to TRBJ2-7, with D perhaps TRBD2 (6 bases). Looked up from germline, CDR1 is MNHNY and CDR2 is SVGAGI (reference sequence). With 0 bases removed from V and 3 bases from J, the gap between germline ends came to 9 bases. This CDR3 is built from 14 residues. As DNA, the CDR3 is TGTGCCAGCAGTTACTCACCGGAGGGCTACGAGCAGTACTTC. Protein product: CASSYSPEGYEQYF.

V usage is TRBV11-2 and J usage is TRBJ2-7; no definite D call. Germline V gene data show CDR1 as SGHAT and CDR2 as FQNNGV. CDR3 length equals 18 residues. The germline V and J ends were trimmed by 1 base and 0 bases, with 19 bases remaining between them. CDR3 in amino acids: CASSLVFPTLRGSYEQYF. In DNA form, the CDR3 reads TGTGCCAGCAGCTTAGTATTTCCAACCCTAAGAGGCTCCTACGAGCAGTACTTC.

This rearrangement joins TRBV6-1 to TRBJ2-2, with 10 bases aligning to TRBD1. J lost 7 bases, V lost 7 bases, and 9 bases had no gene match. The CDR3 totals 15 residues. Looked up from germline, CDR1 is MNHNS and CDR2 is SASEGT. In DNA, the CDR3 is TGTGCCAGCATACCCCGGGACAGGGGAGGCGGGGAGCTGTTTTTT. It yields the protein CASIPRDRGGGELFF.

The rearrangement links TRBV19 to TRBJ2-2; 8 positions agree with TRBD1. Germline V lookup: CDR1 LNHDA, CDR2 SQIVND (reference sequence). V trimming: 7 bases; J trimming: 4 bases; junction bases outside the gene matches: 8. The CDR3 covers 15 residues. CDR3 sequence (DNA): TGTGCCAGTACAAGGACAGGGATCCCCACCGGGGAGCTGTTTTTT. It yields the protein CASTRTGIPTGELFF.

CDR3 in DNA: TGTGCCAGCAGCTTACGGCGGGGGGGTGTGAGGCAAGAGACCCAGTACTTC. It is translated as CASSLRRGGVRQETQYF. V gene TRBV7-2 combines with J gene TRBJ2-5; 9 bases are shared with TRBD2. CDR1 is SGHTA and CDR2 is FQGNSA in the germline V gene. The CDR3 contains 17 residues. J lost 2 bases, V lost 2 bases, and 9 bases had no gene match.

The chain uses TRBV27 and TRBJ2-5, with 9 bases identical to TRBD1. Germline V gene data show CDR1 as MNHEY and CDR2 as SMNVEV (reference sequence). The V gene end was trimmed by 4 bases and the J gene end by 1 base; junction bases not matched to a gene: 7. The CDR3 has 16 amino acids. The DNA for the CDR3 is TGTGCCAGCAGTTCCATAAAGACAGGGGGCCAAGAGACCCAGTACTTC. The encoded protein is CASSSIKTGGQETQYF.

This clone was detected only once. V usage is TRBV6-5 and J usage is TRBJ1-3, with unresolved D. The length of the CDR3 is 15 residues. Germline V gene sequence: CDR1 MNHEY, CDR2 SVGAGI. V lost 2 bases and J lost 2, with 10 bases in between. DNA of the CDR3: TGTGCCAGCAGTTACGATGTGGGCCCTGGAAACACCATATATTTT. Translating it yields CASSYDVGPGNTIYF.